Sequencing of this T cell receptor beta chain was carried out in a study of blood T cell repertoires in COVID-19. The authors' processing: Estimation of nucleated cell counts relied on the amplification of reference gene primers. Profiled with immunoSEQ multiplex PCR; TCRdb holds only in-frame clones, not every one. The DNA was the basis for D and trimming; V, J and clone size are from that table. The sample shows roughly 340,000 clones, around 86% of them seen only once. This clone has at least ten counts. Sequenced input: peripheral blood. The sequence was obtained from a woman aged 50 to 65 with COVID-19, enrolled during active disease.

Written as DNA, the CDR3 is TGTGCCAGTAACCAGTGGGGGGTTAGCACAGATACGCAGTATTTT. It encodes CASNQWGVSTDTQYF. This rearrangement joins TRBV9 to TRBJ2-3; perhaps TRBD2 as D (6 bases). Germline-derived CDR1 and CDR2 are SGDLS and YYNGEE. V lost 8 bases, J lost 0 bases, and 16 bases lay in between. CDR3 size: 15 residues.